A single sample is the source of the 3 T cell receptor beta chains below, sequenced in a study of graft-versus-host responses after intestinal transplantation. No antigen has been assigned to these receptors. The method was immunoSEQ multiplex PCR; TCRdb's version includes in-frame clones alone and lacks a portion of them. The sample carries approximately 110,000 clones, about 92% recorded once. The sequencing here drew on unstimulated CD4+ T cells sorted from spleen or lymph node cells, taken before transplant. The receptors shown here come from a human donor who was the organ donor for an intestinal transplant.

The chain carries TRBV30 and TRBJ1-3; weak D call: TRBD1 (6 bases). Per the germline V gene, CDR1 is GTSNPN and CDR2 is SVGIG (reference sequence). The V and J ends lost 3 bases and 0 bases respectively, with 12 bases between them. This CDR3 has 15 amino acids. The DNA of the CDR3 is TGTGCCTGGAGCCGAGACAGGTTCTCTGGAAACACCATATATTTT. Translated: CAWSRDRFSGNTIYF.

V usage is TRBV5-5 and J usage is TRBJ2-7, with 11 bases lining up with TRBD2. With 0 bases clipped from V and 4 bases from J, the junction kept 6 bases outside the gene matches. Per germline, CDR1 SGHKS and CDR2 YYEKEE (reference sequence). CDR3 size: 16 residues. The CDR3 sequence is CASSLATGTSGYEQYF. CDR3 bases: TGTGCCAGCAGCTTGGCCACCGGGACTAGCGGATACGAGCAGTACTTC.

The chain is built from TRBV6-5 and TRBJ2-7; D is tentatively TRBD1 or TRBD2 (5 bases each). This CDR3 region has 13 residues. Germline assignment: CDR1 MNHEY and CDR2 SVGAGI. Trimming left V 7 bases short and J 8 bases short, with 18 bases between. CDR3 amino acids: CASTHETTGQQYF. Written as DNA, the CDR3 is TGTGCCAGCACCCATGAGACCACGGGGCAGCAGTACTTC.